Sequencing of this T cell receptor (beta chain) was carried out in a study of blood T cells in healthy people across ages. Regarding the study as a whole: Strong correlation linked observed beta diversity and percent naive T cells. Long-lived and aged donors differed, with more naive CD4+ cells and higher diversity in the long-lived.

The authors ran a second PCR of roughly 6 to 11 cycles using a sample-barcoded 5' primer and a J-beta primer mix. Each of the cDNA molecules was tagged by a template-switch adaptor with 12 random nucleotides. Any given sample supplied a minimum of 2.5 million CDR3-containing paired-end reads. Each CDR3 protein gets one entry after TCRdb re-called the 5' RACE reads with MiXCR. The sample has 550,000 to 800,000 distinct CDR3 sequences; 20% to 25% are singletons. V lost 2 bases and J 6 bases, leaving 13 bases between the germline ends. CDR1 MNHNS and CDR2 SASEGT come from the germline V gene. CDR3 length equals 14 residues. About this clonotype itself: What it recognizes is unknown.

The receptor's source is a man aged 65-85 years in good health. The sequenced sample consisted of blood. J is TRBJ1-1 and V is TRBV6-1; no firm D call. The CDR3 loop reads CASSEYFEGSEAFF. The DNA of the CDR3 is TGTGCCAGCAGTGAATATTTCGAGGGCTCTGAAGCTTTCTTT.